Included here is one T cell receptor (beta chain) sequence, with context. Its cognate antigen is unknown. The sample originates from a study of shared clonotypes between healthy human individuals. Whole-study results and caveats: Having only a few donors restricted how much genetic and exposure-history diversity was captured. Between several donors, naive CD4 clonotypes were shared at a level of approximately 5%.

Naive CD8 cells lacked CD45RO and underwent positive selection for CCR7, leaving out terminally differentiated effector memory CD45RA+ cells. The assay used deep level. For each subset, genomic DNA was distributed in equal portions over several immunoSEQ plates. The data were produced by immunoSEQ multiplex PCR, yet TCRdb's version contains in-frame clones alone and is incomplete. The sample lists approximately 740,000 clones; 90% to 95% were seen once. Source material: naive CD8+ T cells sorted from blood. The sequence was collected from a young man in good health.

DNA of the CDR3: TGTGCCACCAGCATGGGGGGAAACGAGCAGTACTTC. Its protein product is CATSMGGNEQYF. The rearrangement joins TRBV15 to TRBJ2-7, with a tentative D call TRBD2 (6 bases). CDR1 and CDR2 (germline): LNHNV, YYDKDF (reference sequence). The ends were cut back, 4 bases at V and 5 bases at J, with 9 bases in the middle. The CDR3 is made up of 12 amino acids.